The clone carrying this TCR beta chain was counted a single time. The record originates from a study of blood T cell repertoires in COVID-19. Study as a whole: Spain, Italy and the United States supplied samples that represented acute and convalescent COVID-19. T cells, B-cell-depleted T cells, or PBMCs provided the cDNA or gDNA that served as material.

Study processing details: Using reference gene primer amplification, nucleated cell counts were estimated. TCRdb keeps only in-frame clones here, not all; method: immunoSEQ multiplex PCR. V, J and clone size reflect that table, while D and trimming were determined from the DNA. This table has 75,000 to 90,000 clones, around 81% appearing once. V lost 4 bases to trimming and J lost 4 bases; unmatched junction nucleotides: 2. From germline, CDR1 is SGHRS and CDR2 YFSETQ. CDR3 size: 14 residues. The TCR sequence derives from a man of 80 years or more with active or convalescent COVID-19. The chain couples TRBV5-1 to TRBJ1-6; 7 bases align to TRBD1. The sample taken for sequencing was peripheral blood. Here the CDR3 reads CASSQGQYNSPLHF. DNA of the CDR3: TGCGCCAGCAGCCAGGGACAGTATAATTCACCCCTCCACTTT.